The 14 T cell receptor beta chains in this list originate from one sample, sequenced in a study of shared clonotypes between healthy human individuals. The assay was immunoSEQ multiplex PCR, and TCRdb's table has in-frame clones only and misses some. The sample lists millions of clones; roughly 91% were seen once. CD8 cells regarded as naive lacked CD45RO, were positively chosen for CCR7, and omitted terminally differentiated effector memory CD45RA+ cells. Material: naive CD8+ T cells from PBMCs. The origin of the receptors is a man between 18 and 35 years old in good health. Some clones in this sample may be carry-over from other donors' samples.

This clone was detected only once. This rearrangement joins TRBV7-9 to TRBJ2-7; TRBD1 matches at 10 bases. Germline trimming cut 2 bases from V and 7 bases from J; bases unmatched to any gene: 11. Germline assignment: CDR1 SEHNR and CDR2 FQNEAQ (reference sequence). The CDR3 is 16 amino acids. The CDR3 sequence is CASSLFGDRGYEEQYF. The CDR3 nucleotides read TGTGCCAGCAGCTTATTCGGGGACAGGGGTTATGAAGAGCAGTACTTC.

With respect to this clone: Other DNA sequences in this specimen translate into the identical CDR3. The CDR3 reads CASSPDYEQYF. In DNA form, the CDR3 reads TGCGCCAGCAGCCCGGACTACGAGCAGTACTTC. The chain links TRBV5-1 to TRBJ2-7; D is unclear. Germline V gives CDR1 SGHRS, CDR2 YFSETQ. V was clipped by 4 bases and J by 3 bases, with 5 bases between them. This CDR3 is 11 amino acids long.

V usage is TRBV18 and J usage is TRBJ1-5; no firm D call. Trimming shortened V by 1 base and J by 3 bases, and 16 bases separated the two germline ends. There are 17 residues in the CDR3. The V gene's germline CDR1 is KGHSH and CDR2 LQKENI. The CDR3 here is CASSPQGGPGYNQPQHF. For the CDR3, the DNA is TGTGCCAGCTCACCACAAGGAGGTCCCGGCTACAATCAGCCCCAGCATTTT.

This clone has a handful of counts. The chain is built from TRBV19 and TRBJ1-5; tentative D call: TRBD1 (6 bases). Germline V gene sequence: CDR1 LNHDA, CDR2 SQIVND (reference sequence). The CDR3 has 14 residues. Trimming shortened V by 7 bases and J by 3 bases, and 13 bases separated the two germline ends. CDR3 residues: CASNVRDTNQPQHF. CDR3 sequence (DNA): TGTGCCAGTAATGTCCGGGACACCAATCAGCCCCAGCATTTT.

The chain employs TRBV7-9 and TRBJ1-1; no clear D. From germline, CDR1 is SEHNR and CDR2 FQNEAQ (reference sequence). Trimming stripped 1 base from V and 4 bases from J, with 7 bases between. The CDR3 consists of 13 residues. The CDR3 here is CASSLGPLTEAFF. The CDR3 DNA reads TGTGCCAGCAGCTTAGGGCCCCTCACTGAAGCTTTCTTT.

This clone has just one count. J is TRBJ1-5 and V is TRBV7-2, with D unclear. The germline gives CDR1 SGHTA, CDR2 FQGNSA. The length of the CDR3 is 16 residues. Trimming stripped 1 base from V and 0 bases from J, with 10 bases between. In DNA form, the CDR3 reads TGTGCCAGCAGCTTAGGGCCGGTATATAGCAATCAGCCCCAGCATTTT. The encoded protein is CASSLGPVYSNQPQHF. The whole variable domain, remainder taken from reference TRBV7-2 and TRBJ1-5, is GAGVSQSPSNKVTEKGKDVELRCDPISGHTALYWYRQSLGQGLEFLIYFQGNSAPDKSGLPSDRFSAERTGGSVSTLTIQRTQQEDSAVYLCASSLGPVYSNQPQHFGDGTRLSIL.

Remarks on this clone: This specimen includes other DNA sequences encoding the same CDR3. The V gene is TRBV11-2, the J gene TRBJ2-7, with 11 bases aligning to TRBD1. From germline, CDR1 is SGHAT and CDR2 FQNNGV. Unmatched junction bases numbered 6, after V lost 5 bases and J lost 3 bases. The CDR3 runs to 15 residues. The CDR3 sequence: CASSPTGTGGYEQYF. The DNA for the CDR3 is TGTGCCAGCAGCCCCACCGGGACAGGGGGCTACGAGCAGTACTTC.

The V and J genes are TRBV6-6 and TRBJ2-2; D not certain. This CDR3 is built from 13 residues. CDR1 and CDR2 from the germline V gene are MNHNY and SVGAGI (reference sequence). Trimming stripped 6 bases from V and 5 bases from J, with 10 bases between. DNA of the CDR3: TGTGCCAGCAGCCAAATAAGGACCGGGGAGCTGTTTTTT. It is translated as CASSQIRTGELFF.

Concerning this clone: The same CDR3 can be traced to other DNA sequences in this sample. This chain links TRBV27 with TRBJ1-2; D is possibly TRBD1 (5 bases). The CDR3 is made up of 11 amino acids. From germline, CDR1 is MNHEY and CDR2 SMNVEV (reference sequence). Trimming took 3 bases from V and 8 from J, leaving 7 bases between them. The CDR3 region is CASSFGGGYTF. For the CDR3, the DNA is TGTGCCAGCAGTTTCGGGGGAGGCTACACCTTC.

The chain carries TRBV7-9 and TRBJ1-1; 7 nucleotides align to TRBD1. The CDR3 is made up of 15 amino acids. The ends lost 3 bases at V and 4 bases at J; junction bases unmatched: 8. Per germline, CDR1 SEHNR and CDR2 FQNEAQ (reference sequence). The CDR3 here is CASSFGGGDGTEAFF. Written as DNA, the CDR3 is TGTGCCAGCAGCTTTGGAGGGGGCGATGGCACTGAAGCTTTCTTT.

This clone was counted a single time. This chain joins TRBV29-1 and TRBJ2-7; TRBD1 agrees at 11 bases. J was trimmed by 3 bases and V by 6 bases; bases with no gene match: 4. The CDR3 loop spans 13 amino acids. The germline V gene encodes CDR1 SQVTM and CDR2 ANQGSEA. CDR3 amino acids: CSVGQGANYEQYF. For the CDR3, the DNA is TGCAGCGTCGGACAGGGGGCCAACTACGAGCAGTACTTC.

This chain connects TRBV27 to TRBJ2-7; TRBD1 matches at 8 bases. CDR1 is MNHEY and CDR2 is SMNVEV in the germline V gene (reference sequence). The V gene end was trimmed by 4 bases and the J gene end by 1 base; junction bases not matched to a gene: 6. The length of the CDR3 is 15 residues. CDR3 loop: CASSSNRDRSYEQYF. CDR3 DNA: TGTGCCAGCAGTTCCAACCGGGACAGGTCCTACGAGCAGTACTTC.

The V gene is TRBV19, the J gene TRBJ2-3, with 9 nucleotides matching TRBD2. Germline trimming cut 8 bases from V and 4 bases from J; bases unmatched to any gene: 13. This CDR3 spans 16 amino acids. The germline gives CDR1 LNHDA, CDR2 SQIVND (reference sequence). The CDR3 DNA is TGTGCCAGTTTGGGAAGGCTAGCGGGATGGCCAGATACGCAGTATTTT. Translated, it gives CASLGRLAGWPDTQYF. The variable domain in full, completed from reference TRBV19 and TRBJ2-3, reads DGGITQSPKYLFRKEGQNVTLSCEQNLNHDAMYWYRQDPGQGLRLIYYSQIVNDFQKGDIAEGYSVSREKKESFPLTVTSAQKNPTAFYLCASLGRLAGWPDTQYFGPGTRLTVL.

As concerns this clone: Within the sample, other DNA sequences also encode this same CDR3. The CDR3 spells CSVGTGNYEQYF. CDR3 DNA sequence: TGCAGCGTAGGGACAGGCAACTACGAGCAGTACTTC. The chain is built from TRBV29-1 and TRBJ2-7, with 8 positions matching TRBD1. V was pared by 6 bases and J by 3 bases, with 4 bases of the junction left unmatched. Germline V lookup: CDR1 SQVTM, CDR2 ANQGSEA. This CDR3 has 12 residues.